The text below deals with one T cell receptor (beta chain). This entry belongs to a study of blood T cells in healthy people across ages. Study as a whole: About one barcoded beta molecule was captured per two T cells (by template switching).

For the second PCR, which ran for about 7 to 11 cycles, a sample-barcoded 5' primer and a J-beta primer mix were used. Each sample yielded at least 2.5 million CDR3-containing paired-end reads. TCRdb re-derived calls from the 5' RACE reads in MiXCR, one entry per CDR3 protein. In the table there are over a million distinct CDR3 sequences, 35% to 55% of which are singletons. V lost 4 bases and J lost 4; bases outside the gene matches: 6. Germline CDR1 SQVTM, CDR2 ANQGSEA. The CDR3 extends over 14 amino acids. This chain connects TRBV29-1 to TRBJ2-3; 9 bases match TRBD1. The sequenced sample consisted of blood. This clonotype was sampled from a woman aged 60-75 years in good health. In DNA, the CDR3 is TGCAGCGTTGCGGACAGGGGAGTCGCAGATACGCAGTATTTT. Protein: CSVADRGVADTQYF.